These T cell receptor beta chains were read from a single sample in a study of blood T cell repertoires in COVID-19. Data came from immunoSEQ multiplex PCR; TCRdb stores just in-frame clones and leaves some out. Here the sample spans approximately 70,000 clones, 79% being singletons. Sequences were obtained from peripheral blood. The receptors come from a man aged 55 to 70 with active or convalescent COVID-19. The CDR3 runs from the conserved cysteine through the conserved F or W. Fields, in order: CDR3 protein, V gene, J gene.

CASSLVLQATEDIQYF	TRBV7-2	TRBJ2-4
CASRGPSEAFF	TRBV18	TRBJ1-1
CAISESTRTDADTQYF	TRBV10-3	TRBJ2-3
CASSPDYAGGWYF	TRBV18	TRBJ2-3
CASSSLSRYSNQPQHF	TRBV5-6	TRBJ1-5
CASSPTTGGNYGYTF	TRBV7-2	TRBJ1-2
CASSLYGGGTDTQYF	TRBV18	TRBJ2-3
CASSYRGENTEAFF	TRBV19	TRBJ1-1
CASSWTGVSETQYF	TRBV21-1	TRBJ2-5
CASSSGDSGIEKLFF	TRBV7-6	TRBJ1-4
CASSSLGGASGNTIYF	TRBV27	TRBJ1-3
CASSRRTGDEFYGYTF	TRBV19	TRBJ1-2
CAAGTSATDTQYF	TRBV10-3	TRBJ2-3
CASSFPQGTNTEAFF	TRBV6-2/TRBV6-3	TRBJ1-1
CASSRDRGDTGELFF	TRBV28	TRBJ2-2